This T cell receptor beta chain was retrieved from a study of blood T cell repertoires in COVID-19 (dated by TCRdb to 2020 to 2021). Regarding the study in general: Samples from collaborators originated in the United States, Italy and Spain and spanned both the acute and convalescent phases of COVID-19. The repertoires were made available in a free public database intended to serve as a resource for research on the immune response to SARS-CoV-2. Nearly every sample came with metadata listing a de-identified subject ID, COVID-19 status, age in years and sex. Deeply sampled blood TCRbeta repertoires from subjects exposed to, actively infected with, or recovered from COVID-19 were included in the dataset. The prospective study material was composed of cDNA or gDNA derived from T cells, B-cell-depleted T cells, or PBMCs. Where available, HLA class I and class II types were taken from metadata supplied by the sample provider and were not determined by assay-based typing. Samples were obtained from the ongoing ImmuneRACE study (first 160 participants) and from about 1,300 subjects provided by 6 global collaborators.

Whole blood was collected in K2EDTA tubes by collaborating institutions according to the institutions' own protocols. For TCRbeta analysis, collaborators shipped samples as frozen whole blood, isolated PBMCs, or DNA extracted from either of those sample types. On this clone: No antigen is known for it. Base qualities are not recorded, but no much larger clone differs from it by a single base.

The immunoSEQ Assay, a bias-controlled multiplex PCR, was used to amplify TCRbeta CDR3 regions from genomic DNA. Concerning the study's data processing: The number of nucleated cells in each sample was estimated from the amplification of reference gene primers within the assay. To quantify the absolute abundance of each unique TCRbeta CDR3 rearrangement, sequence reads were collapsed and filtered. Productive Simpson clonality was computed per sample as the square root of Simpson's diversity index over productive rearrangements. TCRdb stores this immuneACCESS table with in-frame sequences only. Part of the clones is absent; in the studies checked, under half of the shortfall reflects unresolved V genes, and no reason is known for the rest. Clone size and V and J calls were adopted from that table, with D and trimming inferred from the DNA. In this sample the table shows fewer than 95,000 clones, 72% of which occur a single time. Approximately 14% of the sample rests with the top ten.

V loses 4 bases, J loses 1 base, and the germline ends lie 14 bases apart. The CDR3 measures 15 amino acids from cysteine to phenylalanine. The CDR3 DNA has 45 bases and is translated from base 1. Based on the germline V gene (reference sequence), the CDR1 and CDR2 sequences are SGHKS and YYEKEE. On the study overall, not on this receptor specifically: The amount of clinical and demographic metadata varied by source and participant and was provided uncurated.

Here the chain combines TRBV5-5 and TRBJ1-1; 5 matching bases give a weak D call of TRBD1. The sequence derives from an elderly woman with acute or convalescent COVID-19. The specimen was peripheral blood. The CDR3 sequence is CASSQYRSWNTEAFF. The DNA is TGTGCCAGCAGCCAATACAGGTCCTGGAACACTGAAGCTTTCTTT.